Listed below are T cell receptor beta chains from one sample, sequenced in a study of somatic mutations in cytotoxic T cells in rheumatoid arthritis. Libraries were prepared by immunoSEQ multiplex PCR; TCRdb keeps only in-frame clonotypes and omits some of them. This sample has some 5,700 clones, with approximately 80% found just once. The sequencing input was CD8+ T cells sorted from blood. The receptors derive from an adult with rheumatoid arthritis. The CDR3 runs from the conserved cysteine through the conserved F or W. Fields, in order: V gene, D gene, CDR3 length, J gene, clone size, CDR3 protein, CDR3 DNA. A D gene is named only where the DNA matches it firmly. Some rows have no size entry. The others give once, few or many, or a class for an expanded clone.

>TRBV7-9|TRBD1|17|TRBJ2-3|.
CASSSRPGQGTTDTQYF
TGTGCCAGCAGCTCGAGACCGGGACAGGGGACCACAGATACGCAGTATTTT
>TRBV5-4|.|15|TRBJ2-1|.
CASSLDGAHYNEQFF
TGTGCCAGCAGCTTGGACGGGGCCCACTACAATGAGCAGTTCTTC
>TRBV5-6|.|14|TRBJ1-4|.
CASSRTGAGEKLFF
TGTGCCAGCAGCCGCACGGGAGCAGGAGAAAAACTGTTTTTT
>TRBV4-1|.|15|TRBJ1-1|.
CASSSQGGRHTEAFF
TGCGCCAGCAGCTCCCAGGGAGGGAGGCACACTGAAGCTTTCTTT
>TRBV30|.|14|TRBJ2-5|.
CAWSVRVGKETQYF
TGTGCCTGGAGTGTAAGGGTTGGAAAGGAGACCCAGTACTTC
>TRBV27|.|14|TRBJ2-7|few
CASSLPGRDYEQYF
TGTGCCAGCAGTTTACCGGGCAGGGACTACGAGCAGTACTTC
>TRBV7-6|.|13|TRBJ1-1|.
CASSLGQHTEAFF
TGTGCCAGCAGCTTAGGGCAGCACACTGAAGCTTTCTTT
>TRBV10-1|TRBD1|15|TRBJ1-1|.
CASSERDRGMPEAFF
TGCGCCAGCAGTGAGAGGGACAGGGGGATGCCTGAAGCTTTCTTT
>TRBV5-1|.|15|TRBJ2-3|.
CASSFSSGGTDTQYF
TGCGCCAGCAGCTTTTCCTCAGGGGGCACAGATACGCAGTATTTT
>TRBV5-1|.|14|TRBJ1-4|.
CASSYVGGGEKLFF
TGCGCCAGCAGCTACGTGGGGGGGGGTGAAAAACTGTTTTTT
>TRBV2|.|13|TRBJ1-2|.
CASRGGTAYGYTF
TGTGCCAGCAGAGGAGGGACGGCCTATGGCTACACCTTC
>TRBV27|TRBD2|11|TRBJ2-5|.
CASRGLAAQYF
TGTGCCAGCAGGGGACTAGCGGCCCAGTACTTC
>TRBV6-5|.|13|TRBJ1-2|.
CASSPYVGDGYTF
TGTGCCAGCAGTCCTTACGTCGGGGATGGCTACACCTTC
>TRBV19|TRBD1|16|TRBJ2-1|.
CASSLQGQGAGNEQFF
TGTGCCAGTAGTCTCCAGGGACAGGGGGCCGGTAATGAGCAGTTCTTC
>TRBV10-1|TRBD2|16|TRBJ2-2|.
CASKDSGGSNTGELFF
TGCGCCAGCAAAGATAGCGGGGGGTCGAACACCGGGGAGCTGTTTTTT
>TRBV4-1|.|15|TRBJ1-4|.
CASSQESGANEKLFF
TGCGCCAGCAGCCAAGAGTCCGGGGCTAATGAAAAACTGTTTTTT
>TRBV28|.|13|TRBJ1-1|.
CASSWRGKKGAFF
TGTGCCAGCAGTTGGAGGGGTAAAAAGGGAGCTTTCTTT
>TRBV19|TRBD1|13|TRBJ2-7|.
CASSGTGGYEQYF
TGTGCCAGTTCCGGGACAGGGGGATACGAGCAGTACTTC
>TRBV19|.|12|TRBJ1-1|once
CASQEWNTEAFF
TGTGCCAGTCAGGAGTGGAACACTGAAGCTTTCTTT
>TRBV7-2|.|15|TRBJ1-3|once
CASGRGYYSGNTIYF
TGTGCCAGCGGGAGGGGGTACTACTCTGGAAACACCATATATTTT
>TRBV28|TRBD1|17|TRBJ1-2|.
CASSAALRDREGYGYTF
TGTGCCAGCAGTGCCGCCCTCCGGGACAGGGAAGGCTATGGCTACACCTTC
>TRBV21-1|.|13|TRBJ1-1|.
CARGGGAGSEAFF
TGTGCCAGGGGAGGGGGCGCGGGGTCTGAAGCTTTCTTT
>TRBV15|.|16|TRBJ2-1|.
CATSRDDGGPYNEQFF
TGTGCCACCAGCAGAGATGACGGGGGGCCCTACAATGAGCAGTTCTTC
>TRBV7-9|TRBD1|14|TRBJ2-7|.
CASSPRDRTYEQYF
TGTGCCAGCAGCCCGAGGGACAGGACTTACGAGCAGTACTTC
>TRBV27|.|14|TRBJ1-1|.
CASSPPGKGFEAFF
TGTGCCAGCAGTCCCCCCGGGAAGGGGTTTGAAGCTTTCTTT
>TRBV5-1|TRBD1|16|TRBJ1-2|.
CASGRDRADSNYGYTF
TGCGCCAGCGGTCGAGACAGGGCTGATTCTAACTATGGCTACACCTTC
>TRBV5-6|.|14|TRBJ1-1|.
CASSFSREVTEAFF
TGTGCCAGCAGCTTCAGCAGGGAGGTTACTGAAGCTTTCTTT
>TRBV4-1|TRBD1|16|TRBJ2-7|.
CASSRRYGTGAYEQYF
TGCGCCAGCAGCCGACGTTACGGGACAGGGGCCTACGAGCAGTACTTC
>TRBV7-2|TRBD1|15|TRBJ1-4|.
CASSQWTGRLEKLFF
TGTGCCAGCAGCCAATGGACAGGGAGACTGGAAAAACTGTTTTTT
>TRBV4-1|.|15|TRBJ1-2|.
CASSLLRGGNYGYTF
TGCGCCAGCAGCCTCCTACGGGGAGGGAACTATGGCTACACCTTC
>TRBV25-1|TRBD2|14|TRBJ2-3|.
CASSWGDYTDTQYF
TGTGCCAGCAGTTGGGGGGACTACACAGATACGCAGTATTTT
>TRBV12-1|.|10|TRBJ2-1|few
CASSPRPQFF
TGTGCCAGCAGCCCTCGTCCCCAGTTCTTC
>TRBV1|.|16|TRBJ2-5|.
CTTPILAGGPRETQYF
TGCACCACCCCCATACTAGCGGGGGGGCCGCGGGAGACCCAGTACTTC
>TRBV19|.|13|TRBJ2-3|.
CASSIGGGDTQYF
TGTGCCAGTAGTATAGGTGGGGGAGATACGCAGTATTTT
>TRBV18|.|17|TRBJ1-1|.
CASSPTNYHVMNTEAFF
TGTGCCAGCTCACCGACAAACTACCACGTGATGAACACTGAAGCTTTCTTT
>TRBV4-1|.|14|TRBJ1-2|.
CASSQDGRAPGYTF
TGCGCCAGCAGCCAAGATGGCAGGGCGCCCGGCTACACCTTC
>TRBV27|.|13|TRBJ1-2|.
CASWNTGNYGYTF
TGTGCCAGCTGGAACACGGGTAACTATGGCTACACCTTC
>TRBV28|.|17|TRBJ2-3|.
CASSLGGRWDFSDTQYF
TGTGCCAGCAGTTTAGGGGGAAGGTGGGATTTTTCTGATACGCAGTATTTT
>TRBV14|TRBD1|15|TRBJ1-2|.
CASSPPTDRPLSLFF
TGTGCCAGCAGCCCCCCGACGGACAGGCCTTTGAGCCTCTTCTTC